These 27 T cell receptor beta chains came from one sample sequenced in a study of cytomegalovirus exposure and HLA in healthy donors. Primers for the PCR totalled 60 Vbeta and 13 Jbeta. Clones were read by immunoSEQ multiplex PCR, and TCRdb kept only the in-frame ones, dropping some. The sample yields 150,000 or so clones, roughly 80% seen once. Material: PBMCs. The source is a man aged 35-49 years in good health and CMV-seropositive.

This chain connects TRBV27 to TRBJ2-7; D perhaps matches TRBD1 (6 bases). Per germline, CDR1 MNHEY and CDR2 SMNVEV (reference sequence). Trimming cost V 6 bases and J 2 bases, with 11 bases left between them. CDR3 size: 13 residues. The CDR3 DNA is TGTGCCAGCAGCGACAGGCCTCCCTACGAGCAGTACTTC. Translating gives CASSDRPPYEQYF.

This chain joins TRBV12-5 and TRBJ2-5; the match to TRBD2 covers 10 bases. The J call could be wrong; TRBJ2-7 is a better fit for the DNA end. The CDR3 has 16 amino acids. Germline values: CDR1 LGHNT, CDR2 FRNRAP. Here the CDR3 DNA reads TGTGCTAGTGGGGAAGCGGGAGGGCCGGTGGCGTACGAGCAGTACTTC. This encodes CASGEAGGPVAYEQYF.

V gene TRBV5-1 combines with J gene TRBJ2-7; unclear D gene. The V gene lost 4 bases and the J gene lost 0 bases, with 11 bases spanning the gap. CDR3 length: 14 residues. Germline V lookup: CDR1 SGHRS, CDR2 YFSETQ. The CDR3 protein is CASSQDTSSYEQYF. The DNA for the CDR3 is TGCGCCAGCAGCCAAGACACCTCCTCCTACGAGCAGTACTTC. The whole variable domain, filled in from reference TRBV5-1 and TRBJ2-7, reads KAGVTQTPRYLIKTRGQQVTLSCSPISGHRSVSWYQQTPGQGLQFLFEYFSETQRNKGNFPGRFSGRQFSNSRSEMNVSTLELGDSALYLCASSQDTSSYEQYFGPGTRLTVT.

This clone came up once. The chain is built from TRBV10-3 and TRBJ2-1, with D perhaps TRBD1 (6 bases). V gave up 0 bases and J gave up 7 bases, with 13 bases separating them. CDR3 length: 15 amino acids. From germline, CDR1 is ENHRY and CDR2 SYGVKD. CDR3: CAISESPNDRNEQFF. The CDR3 DNA follows: TGTGCCATCAGTGAGTCCCCGAATGACAGGAATGAGCAGTTCTTC.

The chain joins TRBV10-3 to TRBJ2-3; the match to TRBD2 covers 9 bases. The CDR3 is 14 amino acids. In germline, CDR1 is ENHRY, CDR2 SYGVKD. The ends lost 6 bases at V and 3 bases at J; junction bases unmatched: 4. The CDR3 bases are TGTGCCATCAGAGCGGGAGGCCGGACAGATACGCAGTATTTT. It encodes CAIRAGGRTDTQYF.

The DNA for the CDR3 is TGTGCCACCACCGGGACTCCCCCAGAGACCCAGTACTTC. Its protein product is CATTGTPPETQYF. The V call is TRBV10-3, the J call TRBJ2-5; the D gene is possibly TRBD2 (6 bases). Deletions cut 10 bases from V and 4 bases from J, with 16 bases between. CDR3 length: 13 residues. The germline V gene has CDR1 ENHRY and CDR2 SYGVKD.

The chain has TRBV5-5 and TRBJ2-7; the match to TRBD2 covers 11 bases. Germline V gene data show CDR1 as SGHKS and CDR2 as YYEKEE (reference sequence). J was trimmed by 3 bases and V by 3 bases; bases with no gene match: 2. The CDR3 totals 14 residues. The CDR3 DNA sequence: TGTGCCAGCAGCTGGGGGACTAGCGGCTACGAGCAGTACTTC. Amino acids: CASSWGTSGYEQYF.

The genes are TRBV13 and TRBJ2-1; tentative D call: TRBD2 (6 bases). Trimming stripped 3 bases from V and 6 bases from J, with 9 bases between. From germline, CDR1 is PRHDT and CDR2 FYEKMQ (reference sequence). The CDR3 covers 13 residues. The CDR3 DNA reads as TGTGCCAGCAGCTTGGAGGGTTCCAATGAGCAGTTCTTC. It translates to CASSLEGSNEQFF.

CDR3 nucleotide sequence: TGTGCCAGCAGCTTCAACCTGGGGACAGGGAGGCCTGAAGCTTTCTTT. It codes for CASSFNLGTGRPEAFF. This sequence joins TRBV13 and TRBJ1-1, with 9 bases aligning to TRBD1. CDR1 and CDR2 from the germline V gene are PRHDT and FYEKMQ (reference sequence). Trimming took 3 bases from V and 6 from J; bases not matched to a gene: 11. The CDR3 loop spans 16 amino acids. Together with reference TRBV13 and TRBJ1-1, the CDR3 gives the full variable domain: AAGVIQSPRHLIKEKRETATLKCYPIPRHDTVYWYQQGPGQDPQFLISFYEKMQSDKGSIPDRFSAQQFSDYHSELNMSSLELGDSALYFCASSFNLGTGRPEAFFGQGTRLTVV.

The rearrangement uses TRBV7-2 and TRBJ2-5; no definite D call. CDR1 SGHTA and CDR2 FQGNSA come from the germline V gene. This CDR3 region has 12 residues. V was shortened by 0 bases and J by 5 bases, with 4 bases between the two germline ends. In DNA, the CDR3 is TGTGCCAGCAGCTTAGCCCGTGAGACCCAGTACTTC. It specifies CASSLARETQYF.

The rearrangement links TRBV29-1 to TRBJ2-1; 9 bases are a match to TRBD2. The J segment lost 2 bases and the V segment lost 3 bases, leaving 5 bases of the junction unmatched. The CDR3 contains 15 residues. Germline values: CDR1 SQVTM, CDR2 ANQGSEA. In DNA form, the CDR3 reads TGCAGCGTTGATTCAGCGGGAGGCCCCTACAATGAGCAGTTCTTC. Its translation: CSVDSAGGPYNEQFF.

A single count supports this clone. This CDR3 is CASSILAGVVEQYF. CDR3 DNA sequence: TGTGCCAGCAGTATTCTAGCGGGAGTGGTCGAGCAGTACTTC. The rearrangement links TRBV2 to TRBJ2-7; 10 bases are shared with TRBD2. The V gene end was trimmed by 5 bases and the J gene end by 6 bases; junction bases not matched to a gene: 7. Germline CDR1 and CDR2: SNHLY and FYNNEI. The CDR3 is 14 amino acids. Full variable domain (rest looked up from reference TRBV2 and TRBJ2-7): EPEVTQTPSHQVTQMGQEVILRCVPISNHLYFYWYRQILGQKVEFLVSFYNNEISEKSEIFDDQFSVERPDGSNFTLKIRSTKLEDSAMYFCASSILAGVVEQYFGPGTRLTVT.

This rearrangement joins TRBV2 to TRBJ2-5; D unresolved. V lost 7 bases and J lost 1, with 7 bases in between. Germline V gives CDR1 SNHLY, CDR2 FYNNEI. This CDR3 is built from 12 residues. DNA of the CDR3: TGTGCCAGCAATCCGTTCCAAGAGACCCAGTACTTC. Its protein is CASNPFQETQYF.

The chain employs TRBV19 and TRBJ1-1; D is ambiguous. V was trimmed by 7 bases and J by 3 bases, leaving 6 bases between them. The germline V gene has CDR1 LNHDA and CDR2 SQIVND (reference sequence). The CDR3 runs to 11 residues. CDR3: CASTRDTEAFF. CDR3 in DNA: TGTGCCAGTACCCGGGACACTGAAGCTTTCTTT.

This clone was observed a handful of times. The gene calls are TRBV6-1 and TRBJ2-7; 11 nucleotides match TRBD2. From germline, CDR1 is MNHNS and CDR2 SASEGT. The CDR3 runs to 15 residues. The trim removed 5 bases at V and 4 bases at J, leaving 7 bases unmatched. In DNA, the CDR3 is TGTGCCAGCAGTCGGACCGGGACTAGCGGTTACGAGCAGTACTTC. This gives the protein CASSRTGTSGYEQYF.

With respect to this clone: Germline is not matched at one junction end, which may reflect a read error. The J gene is TRBJ2-5, the V gene TRBV27; 7 positions match TRBD1. The germline V gene has CDR1 MNHEY and CDR2 SMNVEV (reference sequence). This CDR3 is built from 9 residues. The CDR3 region has the DNA TGTGCCAGCAGTTCCCAGGGGGACTTC. Encoded protein: CASSSQGDF.

The chain carries TRBV27 and TRBJ2-2, with 16 bases that match TRBD2. The CDR3 runs 17 residues. The V gene end was trimmed by 5 bases and the J gene end by 5 bases; junction bases not matched to a gene: 5. Germline assignment: CDR1 MNHEY and CDR2 SMNVEV (reference sequence). The CDR3 loop is CASSGTSGRAGTGELFF. In nucleotides, the CDR3 is TGTGCCAGCAGTGGGACTAGCGGGAGGGCCGGGACCGGGGAGCTGTTTTTT.

The rearrangement uses TRBV7-9 and TRBJ2-5, with 12 bases identical to TRBD1. Germline CDR1 and CDR2: SEHNR and FQNEAQ (reference sequence). Trimming removed 5 bases from V and 5 bases from J; junction bases left unmatched: 6. The CDR3 has 15 residues. CDR3 region: CASSPGTGGQETQYF. The DNA for the CDR3 is TGTGCCAGCAGCCCCGGGACAGGGGGCCAGGAGACCCAGTACTTC.

The CDR3 loop is CASSVVPLAGSYNEQFF. CDR3 bases: TGTGCCAGCAGCGTAGTCCCACTAGCGGGGTCCTACAATGAGCAGTTCTTC. The rearrangement uses TRBV9 and TRBJ2-1, with 10 bases that match TRBD2. In germline, CDR1 is SGDLS, CDR2 YYNGEE. The CDR3 has 17 amino acids. The J segment lost 1 base and the V segment lost 0 bases, leaving 4 bases of the junction unmatched. Combining the CDR3 with reference TRBV9 and TRBJ2-1 gives the whole variable domain DSGVTQTPKHLITATGQRVTLRCSPRSGDLSVYWYQQSLDQGLQFLIQYYNGEERAKGNILERFSAQQFPDLHSELNLSSLELGDSALYFCASSVVPLAGSYNEQFFGPGTRLTVL.

The chain carries TRBV9 and TRBJ2-3; 10 positions match TRBD2. The V gene end was trimmed by 1 base and the J gene end by 1 base; junction bases not matched to a gene: 9. The CDR3 loop spans 18 amino acids. Germline V gene sequence: CDR1 SGDLS, CDR2 YYNGEE. In DNA form, the CDR3 reads TGTGCCAGCAGCGTATCCCCCGGAGCGGGAGGGCGCACAGATACGCAGTATTTT. Its protein product is CASSVSPGAGGRTDTQYF.

The chain is built from TRBV7-8 and TRBJ2-3; TRBD1 matches at 8 bases. Germline V CDR1 and CDR2: SGHVS, FQNEAQ. After removal of 5 bases from V and 2 bases from J, the junction contained 6 bases not matched to a gene. The CDR3 spans 15 residues. CDR3 in DNA: TGTGCCAGCAGCCTCCAGGGGGCTATCACAGATACGCAGTATTTT. As protein: CASSLQGAITDTQYF.

In its sample, this clone was seen a few times. CDR3 amino acids: CASSYRTGKTEAFF. For the CDR3, the DNA is TGTGCCAGCAGTTACAGGACAGGGAAAACTGAAGCTTTCTTT. J is TRBJ1-1 and V is TRBV6-5; 8 bases fit TRBD1. The germline V gene has CDR1 MNHEY and CDR2 SVGAGI. J gave up 5 bases and V 2 bases, and 4 bases lay outside the gene matches. The CDR3 runs 14 residues.

V is TRBV28 and J is TRBJ2-7; D ambiguous. Germline V CDR1 and CDR2: MDHEN, SYDVKM. V lost 5 bases to trimming and J lost 3 bases, with 8 bases between them. This CDR3 has 12 residues. The DNA for the CDR3 is TGTGCCAGCAGTCCAAACTTCTACGAGCAGTACTTC. Translated: CASSPNFYEQYF.

The chain joins TRBV4-2 to TRBJ2-1; 12 bases agree with TRBD2. The CDR3 consists of 15 residues. From germline, CDR1 is LGHNA and CDR2 YNFKEQ. Trimming at V came to 1 base and at J to 5 bases, leaving 0 bases not matched to a gene. CDR3 protein: CASSQGLAGDNEQFF. DNA for the CDR3: TGTGCCAGCAGCCAAGGACTAGCGGGAGACAATGAGCAGTTCTTC.

V gene TRBV7-3 combines with J gene TRBJ2-1; maybe TRBD2 (5 bases). The CDR3 has 13 residues. Trimming cost V 5 bases and J 8 bases, with 13 bases left between them. CDR1 SGHTA and CDR2 FQGTGA come from the germline V gene. This chain's CDR3 is CASSPQLGHEQFF. In DNA, the CDR3 is TGTGCCAGCAGCCCGCAACTAGGACATGAGCAGTTCTTC. The variable domain in full, with the rest retrieved from reference TRBV7-3 and TRBJ2-1, is GAGVSQTPSNKVTEKGKYVELRCDPISGHTALYWYRQSLGQGPEFLIYFQGTGAADDSGLPNDRFFAVRPEGSVSTLKIQRTERGDSAVYLCASSPQLGHEQFFGPGTRLTVL.

V and J are TRBV28 and TRBJ1-1, with a possible D match to TRBD1 (5 bases). V was shortened by 5 bases and J by 0 bases, with 10 bases between the two germline ends. Germline CDR1 MDHEN, CDR2 SYDVKM. This CDR3 is built from 14 residues. CDR3 sequence reads: CASSATGVNTEAFF. The CDR3 region has the DNA TGTGCCAGCAGTGCTACAGGAGTGAACACTGAAGCTTTCTTT.

This clone occurred once. One junction end does not reproduce the germline sequence, and a read error may be involved. The J gene is TRBJ1-4, the V gene TRBV7-2; 9 nucleotides match TRBD1. This CDR3 spans 13 amino acids. CDR1 is SGHTA, CDR2 FQGNSA, per germline. The CDR3 DNA sequence: TGTGCCAGCAGCCCGGGACAGGGAGGGCGTCCCCGTTTT. Amino acid sequence: CASSPGQGGRPRF. The whole variable domain, remainder taken from reference TRBV7-2 and TRBJ1-4, is GAGVSQSPSNKVTEKGKDVELRCDPISGHTALYWYRQSLGQGLEFLIYFQGNSAPDKSGLPSDRFSAERTGGSVSTLTIQRTQQEDSAVYLCASSPGQGGRPRFGSGTQLSVL.